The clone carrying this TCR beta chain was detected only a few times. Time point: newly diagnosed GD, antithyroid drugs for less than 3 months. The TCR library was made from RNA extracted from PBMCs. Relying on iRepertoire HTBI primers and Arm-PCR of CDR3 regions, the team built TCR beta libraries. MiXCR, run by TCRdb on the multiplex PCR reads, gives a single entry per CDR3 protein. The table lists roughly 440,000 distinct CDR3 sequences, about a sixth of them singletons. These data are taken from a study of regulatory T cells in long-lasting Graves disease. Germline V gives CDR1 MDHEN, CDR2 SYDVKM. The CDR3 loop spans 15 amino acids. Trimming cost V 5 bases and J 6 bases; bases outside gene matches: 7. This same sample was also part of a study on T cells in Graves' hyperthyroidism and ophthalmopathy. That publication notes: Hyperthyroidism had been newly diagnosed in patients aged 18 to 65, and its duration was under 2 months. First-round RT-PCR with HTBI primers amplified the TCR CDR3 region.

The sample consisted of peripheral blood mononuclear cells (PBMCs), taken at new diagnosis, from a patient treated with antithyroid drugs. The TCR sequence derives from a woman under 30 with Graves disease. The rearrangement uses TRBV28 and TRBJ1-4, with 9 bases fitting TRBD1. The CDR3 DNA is TGTGCCAGCAGTCCCGCACAGGGGGCGGATGAAAAACTGTTTTTT. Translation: CASSPAQGADEKLFF.